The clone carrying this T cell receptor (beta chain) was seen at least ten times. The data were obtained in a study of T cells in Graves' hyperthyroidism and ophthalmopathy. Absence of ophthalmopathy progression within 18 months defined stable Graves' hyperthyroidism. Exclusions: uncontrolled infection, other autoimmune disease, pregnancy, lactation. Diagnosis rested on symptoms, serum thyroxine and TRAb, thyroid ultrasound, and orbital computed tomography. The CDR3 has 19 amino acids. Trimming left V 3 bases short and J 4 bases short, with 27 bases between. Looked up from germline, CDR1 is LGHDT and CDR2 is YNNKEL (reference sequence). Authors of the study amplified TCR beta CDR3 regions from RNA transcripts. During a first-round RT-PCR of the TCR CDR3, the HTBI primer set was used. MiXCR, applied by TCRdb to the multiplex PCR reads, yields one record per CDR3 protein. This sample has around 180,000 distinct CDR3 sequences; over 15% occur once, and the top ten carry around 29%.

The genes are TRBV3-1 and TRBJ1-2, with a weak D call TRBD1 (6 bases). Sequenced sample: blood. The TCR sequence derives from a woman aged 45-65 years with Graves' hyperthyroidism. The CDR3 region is CASSHLQRARGLPFYGYTF. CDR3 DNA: TGTGCCAGCAGCCACTTGCAGAGGGCTCGGGGGCTACCCTTCTATGGCTACACCTTC.